This section outlines one T cell receptor beta chain sequence together with its context. What it binds is unknown. This sample is drawn from a study of cytomegalovirus exposure and HLA in healthy donors. The PCR employed 60 Vbeta primers together with 13 Jbeta primers. Sequencing used immunoSEQ multiplex PCR; TCRdb keeps in-frame clones, though not all of them. The table records about 200,000 clones, approximately 79% of them present only once. Study-wide results and limits: V- and J-gene trimming in TCR beta was tied to a missense DCLRE1C variant by an analysis performed later.

The CDR3 runs to 12 residues. The germline CDR1 and CDR2 sequences are SQVTM and ANQGSEA. Trimming took 7 bases from V and 8 from J, leaving 17 bases between them. This clonotype originated in a girl aged 5 to 17 in good health and CMV-seropositive. This chain connects TRBV29-1 to TRBJ1-1, with D perhaps matching TRBD1 (6 bases). The sample comprised PBMCs. DNA for the CDR3: TGCAGCGGATGCCGGGACACGCAAGAAGCTTTCTTT. Residues: CSGCRDTQEAFF.